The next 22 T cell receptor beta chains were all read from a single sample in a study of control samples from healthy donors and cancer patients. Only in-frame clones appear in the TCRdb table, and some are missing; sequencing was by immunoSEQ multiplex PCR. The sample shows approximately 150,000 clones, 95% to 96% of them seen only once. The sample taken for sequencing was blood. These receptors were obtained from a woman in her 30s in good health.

CDR3 residues: CASSQGLAGNLNRNNEQFF. The CDR3, as DNA: TGTGCCAGCAGTCAGGGACTAGCGGGAAACCTGAACCGTAACAATGAGCAGTTCTTC. The genes are TRBV5-6 and TRBJ2-1, with 13 bases matching TRBD2. Germline assignment: CDR1 SGHDT and CDR2 YYEEEE. The CDR3 totals 19 residues. The ends lost 5 bases at V and 5 bases at J; junction bases unmatched: 16.

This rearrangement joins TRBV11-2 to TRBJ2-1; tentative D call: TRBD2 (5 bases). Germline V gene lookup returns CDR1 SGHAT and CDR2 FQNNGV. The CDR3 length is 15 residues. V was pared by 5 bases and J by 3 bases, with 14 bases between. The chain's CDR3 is CASSGRTLNYNEQFF. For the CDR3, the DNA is TGTGCCAGCAGCGGTAGGACTCTCAACTACAATGAGCAGTTCTTC. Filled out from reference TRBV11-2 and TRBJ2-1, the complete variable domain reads EAGVAQSPRYKIIEKRQSVAFWCNPISGHATLYWYQQILGQGPKLLIQFQNNGVVDDSQLPKDRFSAERLKGVDSTLKIQPAKLEDSAVYLCASSGRTLNYNEQFFGPGTRLTVL.

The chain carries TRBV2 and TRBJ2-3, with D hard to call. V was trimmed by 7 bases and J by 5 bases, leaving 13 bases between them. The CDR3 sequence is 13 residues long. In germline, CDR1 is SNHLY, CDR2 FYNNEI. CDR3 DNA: TGTGCCAGCAAGGTTAGAATTTTAGATACGCAGTATTTT. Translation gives CASKVRILDTQYF.

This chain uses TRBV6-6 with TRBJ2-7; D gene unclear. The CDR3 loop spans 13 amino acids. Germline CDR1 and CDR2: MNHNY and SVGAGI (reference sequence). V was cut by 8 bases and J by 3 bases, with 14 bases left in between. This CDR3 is CASSPAEVYEQYF. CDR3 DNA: TGTGCCAGCTCCCCGGCGGAAGTCTACGAGCAGTACTTC.

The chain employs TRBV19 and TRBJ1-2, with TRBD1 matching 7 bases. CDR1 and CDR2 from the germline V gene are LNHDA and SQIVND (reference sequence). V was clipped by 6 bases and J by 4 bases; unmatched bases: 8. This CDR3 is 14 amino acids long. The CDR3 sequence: CASRQGSLLYGYTF. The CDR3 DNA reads TGTGCCAGTAGACAGGGGTCGCTTCTCTATGGCTACACCTTC.

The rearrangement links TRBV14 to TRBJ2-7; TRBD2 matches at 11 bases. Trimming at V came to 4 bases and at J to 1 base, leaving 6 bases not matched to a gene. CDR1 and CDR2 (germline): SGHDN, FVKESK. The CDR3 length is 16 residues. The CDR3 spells CASSPRLAGKSYEQYF. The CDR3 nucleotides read TGTGCCAGCAGCCCGAGACTAGCGGGAAAGTCCTACGAGCAGTACTTC.

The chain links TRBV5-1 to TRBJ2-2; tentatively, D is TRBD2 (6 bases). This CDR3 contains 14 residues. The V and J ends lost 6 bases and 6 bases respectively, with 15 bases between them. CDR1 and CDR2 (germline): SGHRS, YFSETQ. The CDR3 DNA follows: TGCGCCAGCAATGGGGACTCAGGGTCCGGGGAGCTGTTTTTT. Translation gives CASNGDSGSGELFF.

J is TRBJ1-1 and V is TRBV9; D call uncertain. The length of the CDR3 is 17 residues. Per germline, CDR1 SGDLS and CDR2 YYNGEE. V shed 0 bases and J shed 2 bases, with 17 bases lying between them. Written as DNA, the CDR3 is TGTGCCAGCAGCGTAGACCCATTATTAAGGGTTAACACTGAAGCTTTCTTT. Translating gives CASSVDPLLRVNTEAFF.

This CDR3 reads CASKAGFNEQFF. The CDR3 coding sequence is TGTGCCAGCAAGGCGGGATTTAATGAGCAGTTCTTC. V and J are TRBV25-1 and TRBJ2-1; D may be TRBD2 (6 bases). Per germline, CDR1 MGHDK and CDR2 SYGVNS. The CDR3 runs 12 residues. Trimming pared 7 bases from V and 7 bases from J, leaving 11 bases between.

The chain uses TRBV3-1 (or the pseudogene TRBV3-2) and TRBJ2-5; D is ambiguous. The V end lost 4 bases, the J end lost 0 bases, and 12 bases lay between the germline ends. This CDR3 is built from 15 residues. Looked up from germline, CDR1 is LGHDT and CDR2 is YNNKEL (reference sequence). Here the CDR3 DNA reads TGTGCCAGCAGCCCAGAGCCCTGGGACCAAGAGACCCAGTACTTC. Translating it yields CASSPEPWDQETQYF.

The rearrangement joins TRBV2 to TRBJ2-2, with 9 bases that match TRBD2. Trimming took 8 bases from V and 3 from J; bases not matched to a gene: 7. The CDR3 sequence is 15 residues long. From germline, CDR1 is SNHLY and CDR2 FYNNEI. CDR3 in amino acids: CASSIASGDTGELFF. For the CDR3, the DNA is TGTGCCAGCTCTATTGCTAGCGGGGACACCGGGGAGCTGTTTTTT.

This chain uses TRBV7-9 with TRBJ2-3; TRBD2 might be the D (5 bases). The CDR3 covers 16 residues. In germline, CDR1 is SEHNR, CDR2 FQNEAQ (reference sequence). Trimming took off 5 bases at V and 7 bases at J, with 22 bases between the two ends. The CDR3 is CASSKLEGPPINTQYF. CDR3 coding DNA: TGTGCCAGCAGCAAACTAGAGGGCCCTCCAATAAATACGCAGTATTTT.

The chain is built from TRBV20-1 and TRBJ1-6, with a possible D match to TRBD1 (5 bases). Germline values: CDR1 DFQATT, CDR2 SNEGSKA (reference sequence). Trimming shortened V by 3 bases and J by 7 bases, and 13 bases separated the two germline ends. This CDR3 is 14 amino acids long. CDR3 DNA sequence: TGCAGTGCTAGTGCGGGGACGGGGAATTCACCCCTCCACTTT. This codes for CSASAGTGNSPLHF.

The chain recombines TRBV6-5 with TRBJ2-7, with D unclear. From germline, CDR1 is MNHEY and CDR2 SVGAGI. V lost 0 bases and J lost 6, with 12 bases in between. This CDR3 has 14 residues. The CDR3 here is CASSYSIYNSEQYF. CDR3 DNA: TGTGCCAGCAGTTACTCGATCTATAACTCCGAGCAGTACTTC.

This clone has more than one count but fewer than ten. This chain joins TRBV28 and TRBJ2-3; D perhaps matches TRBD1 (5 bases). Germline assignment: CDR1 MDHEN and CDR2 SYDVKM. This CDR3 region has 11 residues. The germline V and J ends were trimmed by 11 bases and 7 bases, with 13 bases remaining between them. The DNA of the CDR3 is TGTGCCGTCCGTAAGGGGAATACGCAGTATTTT. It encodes CAVRKGNTQYF.

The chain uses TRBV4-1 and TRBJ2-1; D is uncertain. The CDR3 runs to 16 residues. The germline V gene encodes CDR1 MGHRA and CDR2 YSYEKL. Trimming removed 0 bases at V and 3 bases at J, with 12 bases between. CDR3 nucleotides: TGCGCCAGCAGCCAAGATTCACAACTTCACTACAATGAGCAGTTCTTC. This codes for CASSQDSQLHYNEQFF.

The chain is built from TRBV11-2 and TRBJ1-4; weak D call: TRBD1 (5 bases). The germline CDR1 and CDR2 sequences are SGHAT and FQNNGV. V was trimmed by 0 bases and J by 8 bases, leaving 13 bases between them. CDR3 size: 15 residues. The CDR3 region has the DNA TGTGCCAGCAGCTTAGATCTAGGGGTAGGCGAAAAACTGTTTTTT. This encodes CASSLDLGVGEKLFF.

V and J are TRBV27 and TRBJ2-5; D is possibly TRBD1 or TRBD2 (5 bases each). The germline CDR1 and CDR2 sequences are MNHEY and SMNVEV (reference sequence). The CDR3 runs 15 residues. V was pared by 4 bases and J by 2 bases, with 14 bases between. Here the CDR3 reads CASSSAGTMQETQYF. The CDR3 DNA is TGTGCCAGCAGTTCCGCAGGGACGATGCAAGAGACCCAGTACTTC.

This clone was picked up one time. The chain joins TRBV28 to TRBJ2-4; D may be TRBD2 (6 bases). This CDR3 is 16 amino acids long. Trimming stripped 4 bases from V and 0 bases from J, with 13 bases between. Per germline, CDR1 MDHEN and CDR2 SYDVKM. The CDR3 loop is CASSYGAGLAKNIQYF. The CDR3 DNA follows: TGTGCCAGCAGTTACGGCGCGGGGCTAGCCAAAAACATTCAGTACTTC. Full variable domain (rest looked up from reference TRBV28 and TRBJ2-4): DVKVTQSSRYLVKRTGEKVFLECVQDMDHENMFWYRQDPGLGLRLIYFSYDVKMKEKGDIPEGYSVSREKKERFSLILESASTNQTSMYLCASSYGAGLAKNIQYFGAGTRLSVL.

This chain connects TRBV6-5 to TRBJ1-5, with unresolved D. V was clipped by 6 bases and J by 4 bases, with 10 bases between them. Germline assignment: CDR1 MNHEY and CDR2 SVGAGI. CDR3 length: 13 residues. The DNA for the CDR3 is TGTGCCAGCAGGCGGTCAGAGAATCAGCCCCAGCATTTT. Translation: CASRRSENQPQHF.

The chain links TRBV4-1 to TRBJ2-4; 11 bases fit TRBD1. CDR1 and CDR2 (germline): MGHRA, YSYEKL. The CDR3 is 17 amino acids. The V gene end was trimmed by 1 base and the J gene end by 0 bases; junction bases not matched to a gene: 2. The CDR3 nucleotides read TGCGCCAGCAGCCAAGTGGGGACAGGGGGAGCCAAAAACATTCAGTACTTC. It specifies CASSQVGTGGAKNIQYF.

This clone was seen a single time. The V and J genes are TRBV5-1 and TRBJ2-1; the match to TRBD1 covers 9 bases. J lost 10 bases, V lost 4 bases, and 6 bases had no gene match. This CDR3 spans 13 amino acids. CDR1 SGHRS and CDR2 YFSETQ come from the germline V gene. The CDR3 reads CASSTGQGYEQFF. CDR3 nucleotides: TGCGCCAGCAGCACGGGACAGGGCTACGAGCAGTTCTTC.